This TCR beta chain was sequenced for a study of regulatory T cells in long-lasting Graves disease. Study-wide results and limits: Persistent Graves' patients showed reduced TCR diversity versus newly diagnosed patients.

CDR3-region Arm-PCR and iRepertoire HTBI primers produced the TCR beta libraries. Via MiXCR, TCRdb re-called the multiplex PCR reads, giving one row per CDR3 protein. The data show roughly 560,000 distinct CDR3 sequences, about 16% seen once. With regard to this clonotype: Antigen: not known.

The time point is: newly diagnosed GD, antithyroid drugs for less than 3 months. Following extraction of RNA from PBMCs, that RNA was used to make the TCR library. This CDR3 spans 16 amino acids. Germline CDR1 DFQATT, CDR2 SNEGSKA (reference sequence). This sample was shared with a second study, whose subject was T cells in Graves' hyperthyroidism and ophthalmopathy.

This chain uses TRBV20-1 with TRBJ2-1; 12 bases agree with TRBD2. The DNA end is more similar to TRBJ2-5, so the J call may be wrong. The TCR comes from a middle-aged woman with Graves disease. The material was peripheral blood mononuclear cells (PBMCs), obtained at new diagnosis, from a patient treated with antithyroid drugs. The CDR3 protein is CSATGASGGVGETQYF. The CDR3 DNA follows: TGCAGTGCCACTGGGGCTAGCGGGGGGGTCGGGGAGACCCAGTACTTC.